Below, 14 T cell receptor beta chains from the same sample are listed, as sequenced in a study of graft-versus-host responses after intestinal transplantation. The protocol was immunoSEQ multiplex PCR, while the TCRdb copy is restricted to in-frame clones and leaves out a portion. The table lists roughly 69,000 clones, about nine tenths of them singletons. The source material was bone marrow, sampled 734 days after intestinal transplantation. These TCRs come from a human patient who received an intestinal transplant, so some T cells may come from the graft donor.

The chain is built from TRBV19 and TRBJ2-4; D possibly corresponds to TRBD2 (6 bases). The germline gives CDR1 LNHDA, CDR2 SQIVND (reference sequence). The CDR3 totals 15 residues. Trimming shortened V by 3 bases and J by 9 bases, and 18 bases separated the two germline ends. The CDR3 sequence: CASSIVLTSEVIQYF. The CDR3 nucleotides read TGTGCCAGTAGTATTGTGTTGACTAGTGAGGTCATTCAGTACTTC. The full variable domain, with the rest looked up from reference TRBV19 and TRBJ2-4, is DGGITQSPKYLFRKEGQNVTLSCEQNLNHDAMYWYRQDPGQGLRLIYYSQIVNDFQKGDIAEGYSVSREKKESFPLTVTSAQKNPTAFYLCASSIVLTSEVIQYFGAGTRLSVL.

DNA for the CDR3: TGTGCCAGCTCACCACCAGGGGTAGGAGGTTCACCCCTCCACTTT. Translation: CASSPPGVGGSPLHF. The chain recombines TRBV18 with TRBJ1-6, with D possibly being TRBD1 (5 bases). CDR1 is KGHSH, CDR2 LQKENI, per germline. The CDR3 contains 15 residues. V was trimmed by 0 bases and J by 9 bases, leaving 12 bases between them. Drawing the rest from reference TRBV18 and TRBJ1-6, the complete variable domain is NAGVMQNPRHLVRRRGQEARLRCSPMKGHSHVYWYRQLPEEGLKFMVYLQKENIIDESGMPKERFSAEFPKEGPSILRIQQVVRGDSAAYFCASSPPGVGGSPLHFGNGTRLTVT.

J is TRBJ2-2 and V is TRBV10-3, with D perhaps TRBD2 (5 bases). The germline CDR1 and CDR2 sequences are ENHRY and SYGVKD. The CDR3 length is 17 residues. V lost 0 bases and J 5 bases, leaving 16 bases between the germline ends. The chain's CDR3 is CAISESSSEVRTGELFF. The CDR3 coding sequence is TGTGCCATCAGTGAGTCGAGTAGCGAGGTTAGGACCGGGGAGCTGTTTTTT.

The J gene is TRBJ2-1, the V gene TRBV14; D not resolved. This CDR3 spans 18 amino acids. Germline V gives CDR1 SGHDN, CDR2 FVKESK. V was cut by 3 bases and J by 4 bases, with 22 bases left in between. DNA for the CDR3: TGTGCCAGCAGCCATCTTCCAGCAGACGGCGTCAGGTACAATGAGCAGTTCTTC. It is translated as CASSHLPADGVRYNEQFF. The full variable domain, with the rest looked up from reference TRBV14 and TRBJ2-1, is EAGVTQFPSHSVIEKGQTVTLRCDPISGHDNLYWYRRVMGKEIKFLLHFVKESKQDESGMPNNRFLAERTGGTYSTLKVQPAELEDSGVYFCASSHLPADGVRYNEQFFGPGTRLTVL.

The chain combines TRBV28 with TRBJ1-5; perhaps TRBD1 as D (6 bases). The CDR3 covers 12 residues. Between the trimmed V and J ends, which lost 2 bases and 12 bases, there was a span of 11 bases. Per germline, CDR1 MDHEN and CDR2 SYDVKM. The chain's CDR3 is CASSLGTRDQHF. For the CDR3, the DNA is TGTGCCAGCAGTTTAGGGACAAGGGACCAGCATTTT. The whole variable domain, filled in from reference TRBV28 and TRBJ1-5, reads DVKVTQSSRYLVKRTGEKVFLECVQDMDHENMFWYRQDPGLGLRLIYFSYDVKMKEKGDIPEGYSVSREKKERFSLILESASTNQTSMYLCASSLGTRDQHFGDGTRLSIL.

The V and J genes are TRBV11-2 and TRBJ2-2; TRBD2 aligns across 13 bases. J was trimmed by 7 bases and V by 5 bases; bases with no gene match: 10. The CDR3 spans 17 residues. Germline-derived CDR1 and CDR2 are SGHAT and FQNNGV. CDR3 residues: CASSPYRTSGGGGELFF. CDR3 sequence (DNA): TGTGCCAGCAGCCCCTATCGGACTAGCGGGGGTGGCGGGGAGCTGTTTTTT.

This chain uses TRBV27 with TRBJ1-2; D perhaps matches TRBD1 (6 bases). V lost 0 bases, J lost 8 bases, and 13 bases lay in between. The CDR3 has 14 amino acids. Per germline, CDR1 MNHEY and CDR2 SMNVEV (reference sequence). CDR3 region: CASSLSTGRYGYTF. The CDR3 nucleotides read TGTGCCAGCAGTTTATCTACAGGGAGATACGGCTACACCTTC.

The chain joins TRBV4-2 to TRBJ1-1; 7 nucleotides agree with TRBD1. CDR1 and CDR2 from the germline V gene are LGHNA and YNFKEQ. J was trimmed by 4 bases and V by 4 bases; bases with no gene match: 6. CDR3 length equals 14 residues. The CDR3 sequence is CASSRQGGGTEAFF. The CDR3, as DNA: TGTGCCAGCAGCCGTCAGGGGGGCGGCACTGAAGCTTTCTTT.

The chain uses TRBV30 and TRBJ1-6; maybe TRBD1 (5 bases). Germline-derived CDR1 and CDR2 are GTSNPN and SVGIG (reference sequence). This CDR3 has 15 amino acids. The V end lost 5 bases, the J end lost 7 bases, and 18 bases lay between the germline ends. CDR3 nucleotide sequence: TGTGCCTGGGGGGGGGACCCCAAACGAAATTCACCCCTCCACTTT. It specifies CAWGGDPKRNSPLHF. Full variable domain (missing parts from reference TRBV30 and TRBJ1-6): SQTIHQWPATLVQPVGSPLSLECTVEGTSNPNLYWYRQAAGRGLQLLFYSVGIGQISSEVPQNLSASRPQDRQFILSSKKLLLSDSGFYLCAWGGDPKRNSPLHFGNGTRLTVT.

The rearrangement links TRBV6-1 to TRBJ1-5; perhaps TRBD1 as D (6 bases). The germline V and J ends were trimmed by 3 bases and 3 bases, with 12 bases remaining between them. Germline CDR1 MNHNS, CDR2 SASEGT. CDR3 length equals 15 residues. The CDR3 region has the DNA TGTGCCAGCAGTGATAGACAGGAGATCAATCAGCCCCAGCATTTT. Translated, it gives CASSDRQEINQPQHF.

The J gene is TRBJ2-3, the V gene TRBV19; no firm D call. V lost 3 bases, J lost 6 bases, and 19 bases lay in between. Germline-derived CDR1 and CDR2 are LNHDA and SQIVND (reference sequence). The CDR3 is made up of 16 amino acids. The CDR3 region is CASSINARRIGDTQYF. As DNA, the CDR3 is TGTGCCAGTAGTATTAATGCTAGAAGGATAGGGGATACGCAGTATTTT. Combining the CDR3 with reference TRBV19 and TRBJ2-3 gives the whole variable domain DGGITQSPKYLFRKEGQNVTLSCEQNLNHDAMYWYRQDPGQGLRLIYYSQIVNDFQKGDIAEGYSVSREKKESFPLTVTSAQKNPTAFYLCASSINARRIGDTQYFGPGTRLTVL.

The chain joins TRBV7-9 to TRBJ2-4, with 8 bases matching TRBD2. The germline CDR1 and CDR2 sequences are SEHNR and FQNEAQ (reference sequence). V shed 5 bases and J 2 bases; nucleotides not matched to a gene: 14. The CDR3 sequence is 18 residues long. The CDR3 sequence: CASSREGAVAGPKNIQYF. The CDR3 bases are TGTGCCAGCAGCCGGGAGGGAGCGGTGGCAGGTCCCAAAAACATTCAGTACTTC.

The J gene is TRBJ2-5, the V gene TRBV18, with 8 bases aligning to TRBD2. Losses at the gene ends were 2 bases for V and 2 bases for J; bases not matched to a gene: 4. CDR1 and CDR2 (germline): KGHSH, LQKENI. This CDR3 has 15 amino acids. The CDR3 DNA is TGTGCCAGCTCACCATCCGCGGGAGGACAAGAGACCCAGTACTTC. This codes for CASSPSAGGQETQYF.

The V gene is TRBV28, the J gene TRBJ2-7, with 8 bases that match TRBD2. Germline CDR1 is MDHEN and CDR2 is SYDVKM. The J segment lost 2 bases and the V segment lost 2 bases, leaving 11 bases of the junction unmatched. This CDR3 is 17 amino acids long. The CDR3 reads CASSLPRPAGATYEQYF. The CDR3 DNA sequence: TGTGCCAGCAGTTTACCCCGCCCAGCGGGAGCCACCTACGAGCAGTACTTC.